These 5 T cell receptor beta chains share one sample of origin, sequenced in a study of cytomegalovirus exposure and HLA in healthy donors. PCR employed 60 Vbeta and 13 Jbeta primers. The repertoire was sequenced with immunoSEQ multiplex PCR; TCRdb's copy has only in-frame clones and lacks some. The table has 100,000 to 150,000 clones, approximately 81% seen once; the top ten hold under 5%. Specimen: PBMCs. These receptor sequences come from a man aged 18 to 29 in good health and CMV-seropositive.

This clone occurred a few times. This chain links TRBV25-1 with TRBJ2-1; 9 positions match TRBD1. CDR1 and CDR2 (germline): MGHDK, SYGVNS. The CDR3 runs to 18 residues. V shed 3 bases and J 1 base; nucleotides not matched to a gene: 10. The CDR3 sequence: CASSESGQGYESYNEQFF. In DNA, the CDR3 is TGTGCCAGCAGTGAGTCGGGACAGGGATATGAATCCTACAATGAGCAGTTCTTC.

The chain uses TRBV15 and TRBJ1-2; D might be TRBD1 (5 bases). V was trimmed by 0 bases and J by 5 bases, leaving 10 bases between them. The CDR3 covers 14 residues. The germline gives CDR1 LNHNV, CDR2 YYDKDF (reference sequence). CDR3 loop: CATSRDGKGYGYTF. The CDR3 DNA reads TGTGCCACCAGCAGAGATGGCAAGGGGTATGGCTACACCTTC.

The chain joins TRBV19 to TRBJ2-4; 8 positions agree with TRBD1. This CDR3 is built from 16 residues. The J segment lost 0 bases and the V segment lost 9 bases, leaving 10 bases of the junction unmatched. The germline CDR1 and CDR2 sequences are LNHDA and SQIVND (reference sequence). CDR3: CASRGQGAIAKNIQYF. The CDR3 nucleotides read TGTGCCAGCCGCGGTCAGGGGGCCATAGCCAAAAACATTCAGTACTTC.

The genes are TRBV9 and TRBJ1-5; tentative D call: TRBD1 (5 bases). There are 15 residues in the CDR3. Germline CDR1 and CDR2: SGDLS and YYNGEE. With 0 bases removed from V and 0 bases from J, the gap between germline ends came to 7 bases. In DNA form, the CDR3 reads TGTGCCAGCAGCGTAGCGGGGGTTAGCAATCAGCCCCAGCATTTT. Translated, it gives CASSVAGVSNQPQHF.

The V and J genes are TRBV19 and TRBJ2-3; TRBD2 aligns across 8 bases. Germline-derived CDR1 and CDR2 are LNHDA and SQIVND (reference sequence). The CDR3 is 17 amino acids. V shed 5 bases and J 0 bases; nucleotides not matched to a gene: 10. The CDR3 is CASSLSGTRTSTDTQYF. CDR3 coding DNA: TGTGCCAGTAGTCTTTCCGGGACTAGGACTAGCACAGATACGCAGTATTTT.